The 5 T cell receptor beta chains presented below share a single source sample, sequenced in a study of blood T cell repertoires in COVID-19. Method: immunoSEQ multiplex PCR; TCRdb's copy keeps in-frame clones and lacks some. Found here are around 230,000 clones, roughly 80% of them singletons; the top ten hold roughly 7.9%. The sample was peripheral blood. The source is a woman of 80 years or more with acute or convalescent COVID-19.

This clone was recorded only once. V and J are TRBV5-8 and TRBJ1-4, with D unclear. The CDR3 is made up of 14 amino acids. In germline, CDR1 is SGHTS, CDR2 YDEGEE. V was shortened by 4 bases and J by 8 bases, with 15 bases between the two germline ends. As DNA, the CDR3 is TGTGCCAGCAGCCCCCCGGGGAGGGCGGAAAAACTGTTTTTT. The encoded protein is CASSPPGRAEKLFF.

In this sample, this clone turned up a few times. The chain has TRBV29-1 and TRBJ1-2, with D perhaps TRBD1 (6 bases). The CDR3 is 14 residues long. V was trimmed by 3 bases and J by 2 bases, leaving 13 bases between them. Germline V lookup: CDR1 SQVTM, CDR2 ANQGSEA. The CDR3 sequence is CSVEGTGLNYGYTF. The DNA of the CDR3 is TGCAGCGTTGAGGGAACAGGGCTAAACTATGGCTACACCTTC.

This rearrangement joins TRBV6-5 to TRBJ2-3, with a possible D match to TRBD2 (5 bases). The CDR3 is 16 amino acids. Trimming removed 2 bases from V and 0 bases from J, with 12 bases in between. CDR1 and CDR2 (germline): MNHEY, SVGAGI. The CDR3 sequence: CASSYQAATSTDTQYF. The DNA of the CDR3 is TGTGCCAGCAGTTACCAAGCGGCCACTAGCACAGATACGCAGTATTTT.

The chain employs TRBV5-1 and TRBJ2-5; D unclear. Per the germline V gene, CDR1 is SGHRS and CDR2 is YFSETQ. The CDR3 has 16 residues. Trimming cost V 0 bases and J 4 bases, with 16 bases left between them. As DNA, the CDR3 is TGCGCCAGCAGCTTGGCCGCAAACCCGAGGTCAGAGACCCAGTACTTC. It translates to CASSLAANPRSETQYF. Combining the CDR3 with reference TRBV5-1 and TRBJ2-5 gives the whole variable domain KAGVTQTPRYLIKTRGQQVTLSCSPISGHRSVSWYQQTPGQGLQFLFEYFSETQRNKGNFPGRFSGRQFSNSRSEMNVSTLELGDSALYLCASSLAANPRSETQYFGPGTRLLVL.

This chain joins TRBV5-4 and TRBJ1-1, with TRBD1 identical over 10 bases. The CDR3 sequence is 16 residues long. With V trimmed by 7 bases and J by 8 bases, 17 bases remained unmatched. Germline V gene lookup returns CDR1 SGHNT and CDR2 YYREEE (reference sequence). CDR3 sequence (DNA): TGTGCCAGCTCCCGATTGGGGGGACAGGGGAGAATCGAAGCTTTCTTT. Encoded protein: CASSRLGGQGRIEAFF.